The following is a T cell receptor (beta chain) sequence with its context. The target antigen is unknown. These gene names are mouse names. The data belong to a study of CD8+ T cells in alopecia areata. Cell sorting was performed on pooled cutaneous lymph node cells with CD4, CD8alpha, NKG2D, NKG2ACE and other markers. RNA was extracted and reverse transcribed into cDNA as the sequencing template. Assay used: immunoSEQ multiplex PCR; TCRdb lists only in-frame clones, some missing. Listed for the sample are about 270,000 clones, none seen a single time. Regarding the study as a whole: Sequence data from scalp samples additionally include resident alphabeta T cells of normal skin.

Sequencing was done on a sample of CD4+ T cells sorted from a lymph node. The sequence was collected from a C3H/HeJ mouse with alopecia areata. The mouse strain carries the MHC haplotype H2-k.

CDR3 DNA, as far as it was read: TGTGCCAGCAGCCAAAGGGACCAAGAC. Its protein product is CASSQRDQD. The full CDR3 protein reads CASSQRDQDTQYF. The chain recombines TRBV5 with TRBJ2-5; D remains unclear. Sequencing ends 4 residues short of the CDR3 end; the germline J gene provides the rest. Germline values: CDR1 LGHNA, CDR2 YNLKQL (reference sequence). This CDR3 has 13 residues. The V end was cut by 2 bases, the J end by 1 base, with 4 bases between.